This TCR beta chain was observed in a study of T-cell memory formation after mild COVID-19. CDR1 and CDR2 (germline): SGDLS, YYNGEE. V lost 0 bases and J 7 bases, leaving 11 bases between the germline ends. CDR3 length: 14 residues. MiXCR, applied by TCRdb to the 5' RACE reads, yields one record per CDR3 protein. Of some 450,000 distinct CDR3 sequences listed, around 19% were seen once; the top ten hold 7.5% to 9.5%. The V call is TRBV9, the J call TRBJ2-1; no definite D call. The sample taken for sequencing was PBMCs or a T cell subset sorted from them (not recorded which). The receptor comes from an adult woman who had mild COVID-19 (a few samples of this study predate the infection). Cell type and time point are not known. CDR3 DNA: TGTGCCAGCAGCGTAGCCCCCTCACCTAATGAGCAGTTCTTC. This translates into CASSVAPSPNEQFF.